The T cell receptor (beta chain) described here comes from a study of blood T cell dynamics during melanoma immunotherapy. Time point described: week 3, after first cycle of checkpoint inhibitor. Disease control meant complete response, partial response or stable disease at 12 weeks. Patients had no prior systemic cancer treatment, immunosuppressants or other active cancers. Profiling relied on immunoSEQ multiplex PCR, and the TCRdb table lists in-frame clones only, not all of them. Here the sample spans roughly 4,000 clones, around 81% being singletons. This CDR3 has 17 amino acids. The V gene lost 6 bases and the J gene lost 4 bases, with 25 bases spanning the gap.

This receptor was obtained from a human donor with melanoma. Sequenced material: blood, taken from a patient treated with checkpoint blockade. The chain couples TRBV23-1 to TRBJ2-7, with a possible D match to TRBD2 (5 bases). TRBV23-1 counts as an open reading frame of uncertain function. This CDR3 is CASRPPPQPADLYEQYF. CDR3 DNA: TGCGCCAGCAGACCCCCCCCACAGCCAGCGGACCTTTACGAGCAGTACTTC.